A single T cell receptor beta chain is shown here with its context. What it recognizes is unknown. This record comes from a study of graft-versus-host responses after intestinal transplantation. Study information: In this cohort, recipients had multivisceral, liver-intestinal, or isolated intestinal transplants. The recipients all started with anti-thymocyte globulin induction and then took tacrolimus and steroids for 3 to 4 years. General study findings and limits: Recipient marrow held GvH clones, some first seen in ileum or blood. In patients with graft-donor T cell macrochimerism, allograft graft-versus-host to host-versus-graft clonal ratios were high.

Trimming cost V 4 bases and J 3 bases, with 10 bases left between them. The CDR3 spans 13 residues. Germline V gene lookup returns CDR1 SGDLS and CDR2 YYNGEE. Profiled with immunoSEQ multiplex PCR; TCRdb holds only in-frame clones, not every one. The profile shows more than 95,000 clones, approximately 94% of them singletons. The specimen comprised unstimulated CD8+ T cells sorted from spleen or lymph node cells, sampled before intestinal transplant. The sequence came from a human donor who received an intestinal transplant. The chain uses TRBV9 and TRBJ1-1; D gene ambiguous. The DNA of the CDR3 is TGTGCCAGCAGCCCCCGCTGGGACACTGAAGCTTTCTTT. This encodes CASSPRWDTEAFF.